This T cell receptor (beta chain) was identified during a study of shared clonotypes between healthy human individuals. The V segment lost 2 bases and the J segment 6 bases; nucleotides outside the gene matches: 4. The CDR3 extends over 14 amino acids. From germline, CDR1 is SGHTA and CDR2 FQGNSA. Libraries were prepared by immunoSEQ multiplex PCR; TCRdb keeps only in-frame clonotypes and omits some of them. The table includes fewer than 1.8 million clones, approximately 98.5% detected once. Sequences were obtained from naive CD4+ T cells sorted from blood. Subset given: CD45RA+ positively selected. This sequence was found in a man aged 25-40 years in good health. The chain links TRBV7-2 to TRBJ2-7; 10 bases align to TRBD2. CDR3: CASSLLAGESEQYF. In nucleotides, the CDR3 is TGTGCCAGCAGCTTACTAGCGGGAGAAAGCGAGCAGTACTTC.